This TCR beta chain was identified during a study of PD-1 blockade in classical Hodgkin lymphoma. Study-level results: Newly diagnosed patients were reported to start with lower TCR diversity than healthy donors.

There are 12 residues in the CDR3. Germline assignment: CDR1 MNHNS and CDR2 SASEGT. V was cut by 5 bases and J by 5 bases, with 9 bases left in between. The time point: cycle 4 day 1 (C4D1), after 5 to 7 weeks of nivolumab. In every patient, relapse followed autologous stem cell transplantation, while exposure to brentuximab vedotin differed. Remarks on this clone: Its antigen is undetermined.

The table came from immunoSEQ multiplex PCR; TCRdb's copy has only in-frame clones and leaves some out. This sample has about 30,000 clones, with 82% found just once. The genes are TRBV6-1 and TRBJ1-2; D ambiguous. The clonotype was recovered from a human donor with classical Hodgkin lymphoma. The sample here was peripheral blood mononuclear cells (PBMCs), taken before the fourth cycle of nivolumab. CDR3 nucleotide sequence: TGTGCCAGCAGTTCGTCAGCATATGGCTACACCTTC. As protein: CASSSSAYGYTF.